Presented here are 20 T cell receptor beta chains from one specimen sequenced in a study of a mutant IDH1 vaccine in newly diagnosed glioma (dated by TCRdb to the early 2020s). Libraries were prepared through the immunoSEQ multiplex PCR assay. TCRdb took this table from immuneACCESS and kept in-frame rearrangements with V and J called. Such tables lack part of the clones; where checked against another copy, unresolved V genes explain under half of the gap, and the rest is unexplained. A total of about 38,000 clones appear in this sample, around 90% of them only once. Of the sample, about 18% is held by the ten largest clones. In light of the paper, this sample's time point label describes: baseline, week 1 (first vaccination visit). The sample's treatment or condition, from its label and the paper: pre-vaccination baseline after standard-of-care therapy. The sequenced sample was PBMCs, obtained from a glioma patient treated with radiotherapy, temozolomide or both. Receptor source: a man aged 18-30 years with glioma.

The rearrangement links TRBV9 to TRBJ2-1, with TRBD2 identical over 10 bases. CDR1 and CDR2 from the germline V gene are SGDLS and YYNGEE. Germline trimming cut 4 bases from V and 8 bases from J; bases unmatched to any gene: 15. The CDR3 is 17 residues long. The CDR3 reads CASSRQGIAGGADEQFF. CDR3 DNA: TGTGCCAGCAGCAGACAGGGGATAGCGGGAGGTGCAGATGAGCAGTTCTTC.

The gene calls are TRBV5-1 and TRBJ2-7; the match to TRBD2 covers 11 bases. CDR1 and CDR2 (germline): SGHRS, YFSETQ. The CDR3 runs 16 residues. The V and J ends lost 0 bases and 5 bases, in that order; junction bases with no gene match: 7. The CDR3 loop is CASSLAASGRFNEQYF. The DNA of the CDR3 is TGCGCCAGCAGCTTGGCTGCTAGCGGGAGGTTCAACGAGCAGTACTTC.

J is TRBJ1-2 and V is TRBV5-6; 7 nucleotides line up with TRBD1. With 4 bases clipped from V and 7 bases from J, the junction kept 7 bases outside the gene matches. The CDR3 is 13 amino acids. Per germline, CDR1 SGHDT and CDR2 YYEEEE. CDR3 in DNA: TGTGCCAGCAGCCCAGGGGGGCCGACTGGCTACACCTTC. Encoded protein: CASSPGGPTGYTF.

DNA for the CDR3: TGTGCCAGCAGTTCCCTCGGGGGCGCTAGCACCGGGGAGCTGTTTTTT. Translating it yields CASSSLGGASTGELFF. V usage is TRBV6-5 and J usage is TRBJ2-2, with D perhaps assigned TRBD1 or TRBD2 (6 bases each). The CDR3 is made up of 16 amino acids. The V and J ends lost 4 bases and 4 bases respectively, with 16 bases between them. In germline, CDR1 is MNHEY, CDR2 SVGAGI.

This chain joins TRBV30 and TRBJ2-7; either TRBD1 or TRBD2 may fit D (7 bases each). The V gene lost 2 bases and the J gene lost 3 bases, with 14 bases spanning the gap. Germline V gene sequence: CDR1 GTSNPN, CDR2 SVGIG (reference sequence). The CDR3 is 14 amino acids. Here the CDR3 reads CAWSIQGGNYEQYF. In nucleotides, the CDR3 is TGTGCCTGGAGTATTCAGGGGGGGAACTACGAGCAGTACTTC.

Only a few counts were recorded for this clone. This sequence joins TRBV30 and TRBJ1-1; no clear D. CDR1 and CDR2 from the germline V gene are GTSNPN and SVGIG (reference sequence). Trimming shortened V by 2 bases and J by 3 bases, and 4 bases separated the two germline ends. This CDR3 has 11 amino acids. The CDR3 here is CAWSLDTEAFF. The CDR3 DNA reads as TGTGCCTGGAGTCTGGACACTGAAGCTTTCTTT.

The rearrangement links TRBV10-3 to TRBJ1-5, with D unclear. Trimming cost V 2 bases and J 6 bases, with 8 bases left between them. From germline, CDR1 is ENHRY and CDR2 SYGVKD. CDR3 length equals 13 residues. This CDR3 reads CAISESGAQPQHF. Here the CDR3 DNA reads TGTGCCATCAGTGAGAGCGGAGCTCAGCCCCAGCATTTT.

The chain is built from TRBV6-6 and TRBJ2-7; 11 nucleotides line up with TRBD2. Germline CDR1 is MNHNY and CDR2 is SVGAGI (reference sequence). Trimming removed 6 bases from V and 3 bases from J; junction bases left unmatched: 7. The CDR3 has 15 amino acids. CDR3 DNA: TGTGCCAGCAGCCTTACTAGCGGGAGCTTCTACGAGCAGTACTTC. Protein: CASSLTSGSFYEQYF.

The chain is built from TRBV2 and TRBJ2-7, with D maybe TRBD2 (6 bases). The CDR3 sequence is 16 residues long. Germline V gives CDR1 SNHLY, CDR2 FYNNEI. Trimming removed 6 bases from V and 0 bases from J, with 18 bases in between. CDR3 sequence: CASRGFGTLSSYEQYF. As DNA, the CDR3 is TGTGCCAGCAGGGGGTTTGGGACTCTGAGCTCCTACGAGCAGTACTTC.

This clone was seen once. The gene calls are TRBV5-8 and TRBJ1-6; no definite D call. The CDR3 is 15 residues long. CDR1 is SGHTS, CDR2 YDEGEE, per germline. V gave up 3 bases and J gave up 7 bases, with 14 bases separating them. The CDR3 sequence is CASSSRERRNSPLHF. In DNA, the CDR3 is TGTGCCAGCAGCTCCCGGGAACGGAGGAATTCACCCCTCCACTTT.

This clone was seen a handful of times. CDR3 coding DNA: TGTGCCAGCAGCCAGGGACTAGGGGGCTACGAGCAGTACTTC. It yields the protein CASSQGLGGYEQYF. The gene calls are TRBV5-4 and TRBJ2-7; 8 nucleotides line up with TRBD2. Trimming cost V 4 bases and J 3 bases; bases outside gene matches: 6. CDR1 and CDR2 from the germline V gene are SGHNT and YYREEE (reference sequence). The CDR3 sequence is 14 residues long.

The V gene is TRBV25-1, the J gene TRBJ2-7, with a possible D match to TRBD1 (5 bases). With 6 bases removed from V and 6 bases from J, the gap between germline ends came to 15 bases. The CDR3 extends over 13 amino acids. Germline V gives CDR1 MGHDK, CDR2 SYGVNS. CDR3 in amino acids: CASRKTGQGEQYF. Here the CDR3 DNA reads TGTGCCAGCAGGAAAACAGGCCAAGGCGAGCAGTACTTC.

This chain connects TRBV7-9 to TRBJ1-2; 8 nucleotides match TRBD1. Germline V lookup: CDR1 SEHNR, CDR2 FQNEAQ (reference sequence). The CDR3 loop spans 13 amino acids. After removal of 4 bases from V and 7 bases from J, the junction contained 5 bases not matched to a gene. CDR3 nucleotides: TGTGCCAGCAGCTCTCAGGGGGCTCGTGGCTACACCTTC. As protein: CASSSQGARGYTF.

Here the CDR3 DNA reads TGTGCCACCGCAGCGGGCCCCAACGAGCAGTACTTC. Residues: CATAAGPNEQYF. The genes are TRBV15 and TRBJ2-7, with a tentative D call TRBD2 (6 bases). The CDR3 contains 12 residues. Trimming took off 8 bases at V and 5 bases at J, with 13 bases between the two ends. CDR1 is LNHNV and CDR2 is YYDKDF in the germline V gene (reference sequence).

The V and J genes are TRBV6-1 and TRBJ1-1; possibly TRBD1 for D (6 bases). Trimming removed 2 bases from V and 0 bases from J, with 7 bases in between. Germline CDR1 reads MNHNS; CDR2 reads SASEGT. This CDR3 comprises 14 residues. The CDR3 DNA reads as TGTGCCAGCAGTGAAACAGGGCTGAACACTGAAGCTTTCTTT. It specifies CASSETGLNTEAFF.

The rearrangement joins TRBV2 to TRBJ2-7; tentatively, D is TRBD1 (6 bases). The germline V and J ends were trimmed by 6 bases and 0 bases, with 12 bases remaining between them. This CDR3 is built from 14 residues. CDR1 is SNHLY and CDR2 is FYNNEI in the germline V gene. CDR3 amino acids: CASSPDSFSYEQYF. CDR3 DNA: TGTGCCAGCAGCCCGGACAGCTTCTCCTACGAGCAGTACTTC.

By share, this clone ranks as large (0.1 to 1%). This chain links TRBV4-3 with TRBJ1-1, with 7 bases that match TRBD1. CDR1 is LGHNA, CDR2 YSLEER, per germline. Losses at the gene ends were 1 base for V and 6 bases for J; bases not matched to a gene: 5. The CDR3 extends over 14 amino acids. CDR3: CASSQVSTGAEAFF. The CDR3 nucleotides are TGCGCCAGCAGCCAAGTTTCAACAGGGGCTGAAGCTTTCTTT.

V usage is TRBV29-1 and J usage is TRBJ2-1; D remains unclear. Trimming cost V 4 bases and J 9 bases, with 16 bases left between them. Germline V gene sequence: CDR1 SQVTM, CDR2 ANQGSEA. There are 13 residues in the CDR3. CDR3: CSVGLSPWGEQFF. The DNA of the CDR3 is TGCAGCGTTGGTCTAAGCCCCTGGGGTGAGCAGTTCTTC.

The V gene is TRBV13, the J gene TRBJ1-1; no definite D call. The CDR3 length is 15 residues. V lost 0 bases and J lost 10, with 18 bases in between. Germline CDR1 reads PRHDT; CDR2 reads FYEKMQ (reference sequence). The CDR3 loop is CASSLGFGQRGIAFF. As DNA, the CDR3 is TGTGCCAGCAGCTTAGGCTTTGGCCAACGAGGAATAGCTTTCTTT.

This clone was seen only a few times. CDR3 region: CAWSRGTGRNQPQHF. CDR3 in DNA: TGTGCCTGGAGTCGAGGGACAGGGCGCAATCAGCCCCAGCATTTT. The chain joins TRBV30 to TRBJ1-5; 9 bases align to TRBD1. With V trimmed by 2 bases and J by 2 bases, 4 bases remained unmatched. Germline CDR1 and CDR2: GTSNPN and SVGIG (reference sequence). The CDR3 length is 15 residues.